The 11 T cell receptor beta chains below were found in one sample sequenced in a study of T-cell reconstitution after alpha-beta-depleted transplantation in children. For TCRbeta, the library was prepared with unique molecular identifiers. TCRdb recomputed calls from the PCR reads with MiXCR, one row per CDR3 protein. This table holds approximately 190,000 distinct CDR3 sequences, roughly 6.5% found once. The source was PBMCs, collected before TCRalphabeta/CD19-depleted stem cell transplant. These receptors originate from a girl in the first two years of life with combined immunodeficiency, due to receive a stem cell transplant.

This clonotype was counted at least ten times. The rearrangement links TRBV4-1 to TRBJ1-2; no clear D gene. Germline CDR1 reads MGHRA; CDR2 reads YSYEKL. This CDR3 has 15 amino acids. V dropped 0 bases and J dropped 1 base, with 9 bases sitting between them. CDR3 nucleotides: TGCGCCAGCAGCCAAGAAACACAGTTTAACTATGGCTACACCTTC. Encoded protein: CASSQETQFNYGYTF.

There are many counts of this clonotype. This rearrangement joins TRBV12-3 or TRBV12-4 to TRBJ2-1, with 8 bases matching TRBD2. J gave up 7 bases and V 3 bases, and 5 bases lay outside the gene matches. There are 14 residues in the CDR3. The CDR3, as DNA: TGTGCCAGCAGTTTTACGGGGACTAGAAATGAGCAGTTCTTC. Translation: CASSFTGTRNEQFF.

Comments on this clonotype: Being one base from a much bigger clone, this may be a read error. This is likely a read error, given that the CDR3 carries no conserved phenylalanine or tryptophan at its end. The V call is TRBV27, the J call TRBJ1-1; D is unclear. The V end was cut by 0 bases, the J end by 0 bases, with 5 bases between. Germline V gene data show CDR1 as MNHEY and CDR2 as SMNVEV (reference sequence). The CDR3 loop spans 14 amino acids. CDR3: CASSLSQLNTEAFY. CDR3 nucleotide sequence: TGTGCCAGCAGTTTATCACAGCTGAACACTGAAGCTTTCTAT.

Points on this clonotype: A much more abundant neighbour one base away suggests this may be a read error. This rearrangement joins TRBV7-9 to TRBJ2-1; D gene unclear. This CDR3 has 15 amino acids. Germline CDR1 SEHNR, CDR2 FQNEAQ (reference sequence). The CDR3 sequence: CAIVPIGLHYIEQFF. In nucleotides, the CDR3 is TGTGCCATCGTTCCGATAGGTCTACACTACATTGAGCAGTTCTTC.

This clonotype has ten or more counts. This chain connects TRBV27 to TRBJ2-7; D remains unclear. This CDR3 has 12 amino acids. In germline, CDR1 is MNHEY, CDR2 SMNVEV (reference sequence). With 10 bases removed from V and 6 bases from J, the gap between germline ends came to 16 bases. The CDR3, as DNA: TGTGCCACCAGGAAAGATGGACGCGAGCAGTACTTC. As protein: CATRKDGREQYF.

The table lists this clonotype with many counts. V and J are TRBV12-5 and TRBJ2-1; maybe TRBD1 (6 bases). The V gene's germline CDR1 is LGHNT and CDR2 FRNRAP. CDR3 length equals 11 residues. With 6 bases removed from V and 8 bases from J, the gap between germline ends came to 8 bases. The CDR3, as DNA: TGTGCTAGTGGGAGGGGGTATGAGCAGTTCTTC. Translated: CASGRGYEQFF.

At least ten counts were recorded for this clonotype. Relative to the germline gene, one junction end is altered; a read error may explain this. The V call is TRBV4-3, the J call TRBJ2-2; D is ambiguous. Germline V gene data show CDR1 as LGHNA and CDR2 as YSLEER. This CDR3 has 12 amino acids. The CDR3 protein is CASSQGSGELFF. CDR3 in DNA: TGCGCCAGCAGTCAAGGATCCGGGGAGCTGTTTTTT.

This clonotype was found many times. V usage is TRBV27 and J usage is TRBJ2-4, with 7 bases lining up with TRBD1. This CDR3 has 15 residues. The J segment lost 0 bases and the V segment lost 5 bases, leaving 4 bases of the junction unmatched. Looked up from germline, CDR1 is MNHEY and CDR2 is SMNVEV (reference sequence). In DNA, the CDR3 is TGTGCCAGCAGTCCAGGGGGTCTAGCCAAAAACATTCAGTACTTC. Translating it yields CASSPGGLAKNIQYF.

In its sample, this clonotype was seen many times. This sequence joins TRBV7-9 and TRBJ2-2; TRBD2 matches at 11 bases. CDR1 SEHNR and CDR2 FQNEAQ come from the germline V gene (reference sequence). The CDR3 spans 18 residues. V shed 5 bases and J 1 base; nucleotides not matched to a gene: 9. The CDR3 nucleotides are TGTGCCAGCAGCCGGACTACTCTAGCGGGGGGGAACACCGGGGAGCTGTTTTTT. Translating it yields CASSRTTLAGGNTGELFF.

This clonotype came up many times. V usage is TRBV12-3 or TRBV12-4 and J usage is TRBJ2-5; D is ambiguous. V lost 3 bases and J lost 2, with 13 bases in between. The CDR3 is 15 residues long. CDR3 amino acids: CASSLGRNNQETQYF. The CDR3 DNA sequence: TGTGCCAGCAGTTTGGGCAGGAATAATCAAGAGACCCAGTACTTC.

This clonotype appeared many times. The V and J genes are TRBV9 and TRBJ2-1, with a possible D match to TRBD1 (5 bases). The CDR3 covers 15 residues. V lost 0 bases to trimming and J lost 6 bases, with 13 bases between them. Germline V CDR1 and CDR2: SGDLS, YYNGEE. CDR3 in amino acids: CASSVGTISPNEQFF. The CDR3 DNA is TGTGCCAGCAGCGTAGGGACAATCTCTCCCAATGAGCAGTTCTTC.